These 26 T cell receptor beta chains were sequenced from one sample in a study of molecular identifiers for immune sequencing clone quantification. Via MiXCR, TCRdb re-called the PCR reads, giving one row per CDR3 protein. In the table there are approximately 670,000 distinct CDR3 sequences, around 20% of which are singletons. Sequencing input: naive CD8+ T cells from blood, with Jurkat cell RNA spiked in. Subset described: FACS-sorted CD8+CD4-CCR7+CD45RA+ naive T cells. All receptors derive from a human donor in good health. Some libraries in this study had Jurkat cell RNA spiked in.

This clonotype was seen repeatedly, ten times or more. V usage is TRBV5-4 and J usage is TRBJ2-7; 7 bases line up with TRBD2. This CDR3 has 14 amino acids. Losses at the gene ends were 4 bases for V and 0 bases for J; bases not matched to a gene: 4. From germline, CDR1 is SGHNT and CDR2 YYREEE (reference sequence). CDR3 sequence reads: CASSAGLGSYEQYF. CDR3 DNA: TGTGCCAGCAGCGCAGGACTAGGCTCCTACGAGCAGTACTTC. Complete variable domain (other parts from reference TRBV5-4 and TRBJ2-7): ETGVTQSPTHLIKTRGQQVTLRCSSQSGHNTVSWYQQALGQGPQFIFQYYREEENGRGNFPPRFSGLQFPNYSSELNVNALELDDSALYLCASSAGLGSYEQYFGPGTRLTVT.

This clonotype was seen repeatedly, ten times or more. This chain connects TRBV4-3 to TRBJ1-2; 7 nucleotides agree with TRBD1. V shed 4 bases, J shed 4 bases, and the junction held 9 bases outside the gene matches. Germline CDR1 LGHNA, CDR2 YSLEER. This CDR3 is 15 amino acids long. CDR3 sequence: CASSPQGQSIYGYTF. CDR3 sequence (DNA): TGCGCCAGCAGCCCACAGGGACAGTCAATCTATGGCTACACCTTC.

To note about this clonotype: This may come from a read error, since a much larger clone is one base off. CDR3 region: CASSYDPGASEAFF. CDR3 sequence (DNA): TGTGCCAGCAGTTACGATCCAGGGGCCTCTGAAGCTTTCTTT. V gene TRBV6-2 or TRBV6-3 combines with J gene TRBJ1-1, with D tentatively TRBD1 (6 bases). This CDR3 is 14 amino acids long. V lost 2 bases to trimming and J lost 6 bases, with 13 bases between them. The V gene's germline CDR1 is MNHEY and CDR2 SVGEGT.

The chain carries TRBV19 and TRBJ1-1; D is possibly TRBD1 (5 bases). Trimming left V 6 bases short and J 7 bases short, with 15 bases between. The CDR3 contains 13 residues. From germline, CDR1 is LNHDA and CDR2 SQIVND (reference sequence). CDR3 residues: CASRTGGAFEAFF. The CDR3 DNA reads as TGTGCCAGTAGAACCGGCGGGGCCTTTGAAGCTTTCTTT.

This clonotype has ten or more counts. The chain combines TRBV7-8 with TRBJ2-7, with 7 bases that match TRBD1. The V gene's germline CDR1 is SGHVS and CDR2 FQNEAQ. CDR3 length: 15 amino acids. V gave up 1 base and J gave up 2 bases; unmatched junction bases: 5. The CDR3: CASSLGGQGAYEQYF. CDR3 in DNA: TGTGCCAGCAGCTTAGGTGGGCAGGGGGCCTACGAGCAGTACTTC. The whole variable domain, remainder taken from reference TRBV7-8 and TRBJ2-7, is GAGVSQSPRYKVAKRGQDVALRCDPISGHVSLFWYQQALGQGPEFLTYFQNEAQLDKSGLPSDRFFAERPEGSVSTLKIQRTQQEDSAVYLCASSLGGQGAYEQYFGPGTRLTVT.

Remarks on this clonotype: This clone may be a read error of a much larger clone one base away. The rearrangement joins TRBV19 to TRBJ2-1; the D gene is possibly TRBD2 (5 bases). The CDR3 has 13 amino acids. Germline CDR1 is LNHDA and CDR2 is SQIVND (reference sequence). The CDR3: CTSSGGVLNEQFF. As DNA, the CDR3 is TGTACCAGTAGTGGAGGCGTACTCAATGAGCAGTTCTTC.

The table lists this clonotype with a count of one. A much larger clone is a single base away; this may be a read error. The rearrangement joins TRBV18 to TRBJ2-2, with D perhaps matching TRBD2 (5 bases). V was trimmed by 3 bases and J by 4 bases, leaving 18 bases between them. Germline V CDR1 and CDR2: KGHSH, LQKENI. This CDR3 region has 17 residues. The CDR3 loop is CASSPLRGSEVTGELFF. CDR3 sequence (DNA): TGTGCCAGCTCACCCCTCCGAGGTAGCGAGGTCACCGGGGAGCTGTTTTTT.

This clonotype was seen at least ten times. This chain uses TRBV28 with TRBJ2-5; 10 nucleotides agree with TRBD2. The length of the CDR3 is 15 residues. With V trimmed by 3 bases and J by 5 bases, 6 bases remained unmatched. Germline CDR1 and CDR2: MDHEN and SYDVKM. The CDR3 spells CASSLSVAGGETQYF. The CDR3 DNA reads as TGTGCCAGCAGTTTGAGCGTAGCGGGGGGCGAGACCCAGTACTTC.

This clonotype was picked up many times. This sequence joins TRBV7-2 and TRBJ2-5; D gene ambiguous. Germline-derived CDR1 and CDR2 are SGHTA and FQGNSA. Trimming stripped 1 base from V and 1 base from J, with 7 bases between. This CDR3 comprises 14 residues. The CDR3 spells CASSLVGSQETQYF. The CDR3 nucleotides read TGTGCCAGCAGCTTAGTCGGCAGCCAAGAGACCCAGTACTTC.

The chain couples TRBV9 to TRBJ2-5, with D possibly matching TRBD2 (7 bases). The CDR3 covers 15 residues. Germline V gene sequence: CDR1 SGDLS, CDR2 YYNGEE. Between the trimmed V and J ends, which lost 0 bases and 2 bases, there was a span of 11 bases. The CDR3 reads CASSVGGGQQETQYF. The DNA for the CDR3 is TGTGCCAGCAGCGTAGGGGGGGGCCAGCAAGAGACCCAGTACTTC.

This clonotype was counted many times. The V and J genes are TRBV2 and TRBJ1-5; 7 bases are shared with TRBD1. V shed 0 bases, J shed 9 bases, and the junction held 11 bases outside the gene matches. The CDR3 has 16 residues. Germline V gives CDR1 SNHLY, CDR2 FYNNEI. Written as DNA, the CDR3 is TGTGCCAGCAGTGAAGCGCGGAGGGACAGCATAGCGCCCCAGCATTTT. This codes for CASSEARRDSIAPQHF.

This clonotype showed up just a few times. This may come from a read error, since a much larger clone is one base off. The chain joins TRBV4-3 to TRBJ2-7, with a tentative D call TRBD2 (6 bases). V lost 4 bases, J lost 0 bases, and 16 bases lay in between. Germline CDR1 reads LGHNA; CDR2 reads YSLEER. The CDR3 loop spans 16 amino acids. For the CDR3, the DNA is TGCGCCAGCAGCCCCGGACTAACCTCAAGCTCCTACGAGCAGTACTTC. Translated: CASSPGLTSSSYEQYF.

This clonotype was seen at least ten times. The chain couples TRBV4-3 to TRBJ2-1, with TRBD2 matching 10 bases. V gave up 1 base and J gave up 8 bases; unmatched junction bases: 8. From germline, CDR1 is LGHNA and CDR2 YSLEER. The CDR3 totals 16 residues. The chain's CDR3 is CASSQGYPGLAYEQFF. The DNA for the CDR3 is TGCGCCAGCAGCCAAGGCTACCCGGGACTAGCGTATGAGCAGTTCTTC.

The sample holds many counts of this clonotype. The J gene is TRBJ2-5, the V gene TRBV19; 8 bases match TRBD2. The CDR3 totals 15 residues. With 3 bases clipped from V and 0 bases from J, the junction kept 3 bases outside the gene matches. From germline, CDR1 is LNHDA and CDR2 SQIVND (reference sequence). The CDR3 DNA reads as TGTGCCAGTAGTATCGGGGGGGGTTACCAAGAGACCCAGTACTTC. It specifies CASSIGGGYQETQYF. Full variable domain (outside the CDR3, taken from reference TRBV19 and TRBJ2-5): DGGITQSPKYLFRKEGQNVTLSCEQNLNHDAMYWYRQDPGQGLRLIYYSQIVNDFQKGDIAEGYSVSREKKESFPLTVTSAQKNPTAFYLCASSIGGGYQETQYFGPGTRLLVL.

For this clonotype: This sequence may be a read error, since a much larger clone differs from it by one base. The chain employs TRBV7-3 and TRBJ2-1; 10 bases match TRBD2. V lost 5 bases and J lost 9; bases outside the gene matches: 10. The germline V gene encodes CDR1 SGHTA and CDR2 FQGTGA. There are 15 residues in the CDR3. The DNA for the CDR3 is TGTGCCAGCAGCGAGACGGTAGCGGGAGGTAGTGAGCAGTTCTTC. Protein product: CASSETVAGGSEQFF.

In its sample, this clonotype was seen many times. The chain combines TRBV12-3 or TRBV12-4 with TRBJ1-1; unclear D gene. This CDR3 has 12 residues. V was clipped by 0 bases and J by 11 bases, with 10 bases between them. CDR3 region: CASSLAATGAFF. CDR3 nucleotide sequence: TGTGCCAGCAGTTTAGCAGCCACGGGGGCTTTCTTT.

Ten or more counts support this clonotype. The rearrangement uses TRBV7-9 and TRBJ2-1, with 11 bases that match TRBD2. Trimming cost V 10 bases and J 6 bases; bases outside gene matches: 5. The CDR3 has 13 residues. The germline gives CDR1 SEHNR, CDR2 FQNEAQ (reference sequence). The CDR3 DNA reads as TGTGCCACCCTGGGACTAGCGGTCAATGAGCAGTTCTTC. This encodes CATLGLAVNEQFF.

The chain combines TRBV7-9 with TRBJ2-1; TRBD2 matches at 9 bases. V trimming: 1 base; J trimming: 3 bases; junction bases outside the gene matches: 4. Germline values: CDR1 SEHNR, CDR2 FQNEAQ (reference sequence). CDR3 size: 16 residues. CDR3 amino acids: CASSLVLAGSYNEQFF. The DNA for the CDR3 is TGTGCCAGCAGCTTAGTACTAGCGGGTAGCTACAATGAGCAGTTCTTC.

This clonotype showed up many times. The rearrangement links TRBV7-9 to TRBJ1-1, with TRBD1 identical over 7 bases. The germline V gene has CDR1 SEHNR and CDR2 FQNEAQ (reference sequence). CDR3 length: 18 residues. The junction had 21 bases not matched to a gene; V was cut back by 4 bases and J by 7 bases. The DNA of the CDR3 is TGTGCCAGCAGCTACCCGGGACAGAATTCGGGTGGCGCGGGTGAAGCTTTCTTT. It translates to CASSYPGQNSGGAGEAFF. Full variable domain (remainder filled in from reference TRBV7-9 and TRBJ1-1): DTGVSQNPRHKITKRGQNVTFRCDPISEHNRLYWYRQTLGQGPEFLTYFQNEAQLEKSRLLSDRFSAERPKGSFSTLEIQRTEQGDSAMYLCASSYPGQNSGGAGEAFFGQGTRLTVV.

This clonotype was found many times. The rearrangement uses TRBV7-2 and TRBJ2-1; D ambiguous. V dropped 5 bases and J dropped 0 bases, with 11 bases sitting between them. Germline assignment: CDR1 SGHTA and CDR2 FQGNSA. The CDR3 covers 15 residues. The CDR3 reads CASSLIRSSYNEQFF. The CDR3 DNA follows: TGTGCCAGCAGCCTGATACGGAGCTCCTACAATGAGCAGTTCTTC. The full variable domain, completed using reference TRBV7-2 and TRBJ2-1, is GAGVSQSPSNKVTEKGKDVELRCDPISGHTALYWYRQSLGQGLEFLIYFQGNSAPDKSGLPSDRFSAERTGGSVSTLTIQRTQQEDSAVYLCASSLIRSSYNEQFFGPGTRLTVL.

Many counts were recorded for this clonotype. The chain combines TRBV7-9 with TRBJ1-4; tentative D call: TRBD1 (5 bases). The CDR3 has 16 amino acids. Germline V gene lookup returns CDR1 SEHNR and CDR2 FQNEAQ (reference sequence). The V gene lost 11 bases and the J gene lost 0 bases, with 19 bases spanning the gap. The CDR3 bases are TGTGCCGGGACCACCGCGAGCCCGGCAACTAATGAAAAACTGTTTTTT. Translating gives CAGTTASPATNEKLFF.

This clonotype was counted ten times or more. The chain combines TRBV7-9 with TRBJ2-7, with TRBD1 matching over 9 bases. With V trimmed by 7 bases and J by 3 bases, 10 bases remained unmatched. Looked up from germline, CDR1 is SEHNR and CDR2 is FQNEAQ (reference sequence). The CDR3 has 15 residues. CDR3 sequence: CASIKKGTGNYEQYF. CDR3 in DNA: TGTGCCAGCATTAAAAAAGGGACAGGGAACTACGAGCAGTACTTC.

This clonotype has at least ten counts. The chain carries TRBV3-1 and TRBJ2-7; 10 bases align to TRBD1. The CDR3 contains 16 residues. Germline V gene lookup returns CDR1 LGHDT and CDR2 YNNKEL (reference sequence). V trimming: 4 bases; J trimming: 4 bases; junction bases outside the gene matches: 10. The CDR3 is CASSPAGTGAEYEQYF. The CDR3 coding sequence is TGTGCCAGCAGCCCAGCCGGGACAGGGGCCGAGTACGAGCAGTACTTC.

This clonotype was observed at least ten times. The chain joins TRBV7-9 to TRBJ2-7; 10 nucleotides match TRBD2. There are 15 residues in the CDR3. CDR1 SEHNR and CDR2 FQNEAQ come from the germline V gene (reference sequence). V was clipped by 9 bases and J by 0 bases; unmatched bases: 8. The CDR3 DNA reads TGTGCCAGTAGTCCCGGGACTAGCGTCTCCTACGAGCAGTACTTC. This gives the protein CASSPGTSVSYEQYF.

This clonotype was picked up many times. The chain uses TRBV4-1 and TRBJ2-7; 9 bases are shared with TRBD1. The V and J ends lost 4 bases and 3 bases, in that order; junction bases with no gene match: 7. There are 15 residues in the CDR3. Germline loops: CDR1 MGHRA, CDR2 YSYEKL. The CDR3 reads CASSPAGTGIYEQYF. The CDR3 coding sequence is TGCGCCAGCAGCCCAGCCGGGACAGGGATCTACGAGCAGTACTTC.

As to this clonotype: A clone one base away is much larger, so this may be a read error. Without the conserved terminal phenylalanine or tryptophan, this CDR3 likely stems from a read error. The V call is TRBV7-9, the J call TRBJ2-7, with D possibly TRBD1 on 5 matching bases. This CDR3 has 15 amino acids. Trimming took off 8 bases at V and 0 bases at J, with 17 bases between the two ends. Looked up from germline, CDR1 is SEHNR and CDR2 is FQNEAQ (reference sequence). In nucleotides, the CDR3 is TGTGCCAGCTTGGGCGGACACCTCAACTCCTACGAGCAGTACTTA. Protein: CASLGGHLNSYEQYL.